This T cell receptor (beta chain) was identified in a study of T-cell memory formation after mild COVID-19. Looking at the study overall: There were largely donor-specific TCR clusters. Overall study findings and caveats: In pre-infection memory, a portion of responding clones appeared, which suggested that cross-reactive memory joined. Contracting clones localized mainly to CM and EM when CD4+ and mainly to EMRA when CD8+.

The germline V gene has CDR1 DFQATT and CDR2 SNEGSKA (reference sequence). The CDR3 length is 14 residues. V was clipped by 6 bases and J by 3 bases; unmatched bases: 7. This clonotype was found a few times. The antigen remains undetermined. 5'RACE primed from the constant segment yielded TCR alpha and TCR beta cDNA libraries bearing sample barcodes and UMIs. TCRdb called the 5' RACE reads again in MiXCR, with one record for every CDR3 protein. The table includes approximately 44,000 distinct CDR3 sequences, less than 7.5% detected once. The source of this sequence is a man younger than 30 who had mild COVID-19 (a few samples of this study predate the infection). Cell type and time point are not known. The chain uses TRBV20-1 and TRBJ1-4; 7 nucleotides line up with TRBD1. Material for sequencing was PBMCs or a T cell subset sorted from them (not recorded which). The CDR3 region is CSAHDRASNEKLFF. CDR3 DNA: TGCAGTGCCCACGACAGGGCCTCTAATGAAAAACTGTTTTTT.